This T cell receptor (beta chain) originates from a study of blood T cell repertoires in COVID-19. Study background: The study drew acute and convalescent COVID-19 samples from the United States, Italy and Spain.

Germline CDR1 is SGHTA and CDR2 is FQGNSA. CDR3 length equals 16 residues. The ends lost 5 bases at V and 5 bases at J; junction bases unmatched: 13. Original analysis: How many nucleated cells were present was estimated from reference gene primer amplification. TCRdb's copy holds only in-frame clones and misses some; the assay was immunoSEQ multiplex PCR. The D gene and trimming were derived from the DNA, and the V and J assignments and clone size from that table. The repertoire holds 85,000 to 130,000 clones, with around 85% as singletons. Sample: peripheral blood. The sequence derives from a woman aged 80 or over with active or convalescent COVID-19. The chain carries TRBV7-2 and TRBJ2-5; 8 bases line up with TRBD2. In nucleotides, the CDR3 is TGTGCCAGCAGCCCGTCGATGGGGCGGGGGGAGGAGACCCAGTACTTC. It encodes CASSPSMGRGEETQYF. The complete variable domain, with remaining parts taken from reference TRBV7-2 and TRBJ2-5, reads GAGVSQSPSNKVTEKGKDVELRCDPISGHTALYWYRQSLGQGLEFLIYFQGNSAPDKSGLPSDRFSAERTGGSVSTLTIQRTQQEDSAVYLCASSPSMGRGEETQYFGPGTRLLVL.